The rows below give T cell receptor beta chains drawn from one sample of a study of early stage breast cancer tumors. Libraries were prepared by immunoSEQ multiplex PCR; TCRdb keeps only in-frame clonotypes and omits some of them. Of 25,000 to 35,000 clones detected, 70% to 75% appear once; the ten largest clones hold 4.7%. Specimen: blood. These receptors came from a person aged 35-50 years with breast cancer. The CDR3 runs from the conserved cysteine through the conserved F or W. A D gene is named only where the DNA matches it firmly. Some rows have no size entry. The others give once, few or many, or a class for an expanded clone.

CDR3nt: TGTGCTAGTGGTTTTCCTCCGGAACAGGGGATCAATGGCTACACCTTC; CDR3aa: CASGFPPEQGINGYTF; d_gene: TRBD1; abundance: NA; v_gene: TRBV12-5; j_gene: TRBJ1-2; len: 16
CDR3nt: TGTGCCATCACACAGCCAAAATTCAGGGATCAGCCCCAGCATTTT; CDR3aa: CAITQPKFRDQPQHF; d_gene: NA; abundance: NA; v_gene: TRBV10-3; j_gene: TRBJ1-5; len: 15
CDR3nt: TGTGCCAGCAGCGAGGGACAGAAACTGGATACGCAGTATTTT; CDR3aa: CASSEGQKLDTQYF; d_gene: TRBD1; abundance: NA; v_gene: TRBV4-2; j_gene: TRBJ2-3; len: 14
CDR3nt: TGTGCCAGCAGTTATTCAGGGGGTAAGCAGTACTTC; CDR3aa: CASSYSGGKQYF; d_gene: TRBD1; abundance: once; v_gene: TRBV2; j_gene: TRBJ2-7; len: 12
CDR3nt: TGTGCCTGGAGTGTAACTAGAAACACCGGGGAGCTGTTTTTT; CDR3aa: CAWSVTRNTGELFF; d_gene: NA; abundance: NA; v_gene: TRBV30; j_gene: TRBJ2-2; len: 14
CDR3nt: TGTGCCAGCAGCTTAGTCCGGGGACTGAACTACGAGCAGTACTTC; CDR3aa: CASSLVRGLNYEQYF; d_gene: NA; abundance: once; v_gene: TRBV7-9; j_gene: TRBJ2-7; len: 15
CDR3nt: TGCGCCAGCAGCGTGGACACCATCACCTACAATGAGCAGTTCTTC; CDR3aa: CASSVDTITYNEQFF; d_gene: NA; abundance: NA; v_gene: TRBV5-1; j_gene: TRBJ2-1; len: 15
CDR3nt: TGTGCCAGCAGCGCTGGACAGGACTCTGGGGCCAACGTCCTGACTTTC; CDR3aa: CASSAGQDSGANVLTF; d_gene: TRBD1; abundance: NA; v_gene: TRBV5-4; j_gene: TRBJ2-6; len: 16
CDR3nt: TGTGCCAGCAGCCAAAATCCGGCGGGCGACACCGGGGAGCTGTTTTTT; CDR3aa: CASSQNPAGDTGELFF; d_gene: NA; abundance: few; v_gene: TRBV4-2; j_gene: TRBJ2-2; len: 16
CDR3nt: TGTGCCAGCAGCTTAGGAGTACGTCCGTCTGCTGATACGCAGTATTTT; CDR3aa: CASSLGVRPSADTQYF; d_gene: NA; abundance: NA; v_gene: TRBV11-3; j_gene: TRBJ2-3; len: 16
CDR3nt: TGTGCCAGCAGTGAGCAGGGATCCAGCGGGGAGCTGTTTTTT; CDR3aa: CASSEQGSSGELFF; d_gene: NA; abundance: NA; v_gene: TRBV2; j_gene: TRBJ2-2; len: 14
CDR3nt: TGTGCCAGCAGCCAAGTTTTTGGCGGGAGTATTCACAATGAGCAGTTCTTC; CDR3aa: CASSQVFGGSIHNEQFF; d_gene: TRBD2; abundance: NA; v_gene: TRBV14; j_gene: TRBJ2-1; len: 17
CDR3nt: TGTGCCAGCACCGAGTGGGGGAACACTGAAGCTTTCTTT; CDR3aa: CASTEWGNTEAFF; d_gene: NA; abundance: NA; v_gene: TRBV6-5; j_gene: TRBJ1-1; len: 13
CDR3nt: TGTGCCAGCAGCTTAGGACACCAAGAGACCCAGTACTTC; CDR3aa: CASSLGHQETQYF; d_gene: NA; abundance: few; v_gene: TRBV7-3; j_gene: TRBJ2-5; len: 13
CDR3nt: TGCGCCAGCAGCCAAGATACGACGAGAGGGACCGGGGAGCTGTTTTTT; CDR3aa: CASSQDTTRGTGELFF; d_gene: NA; abundance: NA; v_gene: TRBV4-3; j_gene: TRBJ2-2; len: 16
CDR3nt: TGTGCCAGCAGTGTACGGGTCTCTGGAAACACCATATATTTT; CDR3aa: CASSVRVSGNTIYF; d_gene: NA; abundance: NA; v_gene: TRBV2; j_gene: TRBJ1-3; len: 14
CDR3nt: TGCGCCAGCAGCCAAGGGTCAGCCAGGGGCAATTCACCCCTCCACTTT; CDR3aa: CASSQGSARGNSPLHF; d_gene: NA; abundance: NA; v_gene: TRBV4-1; j_gene: TRBJ1-6; len: 16
CDR3nt: TGTGCCAGCAGCCCGGACGGGAGCGGTGGCGAGCAGTACTTC; CDR3aa: CASSPDGSGGEQYF; d_gene: NA; abundance: few; v_gene: TRBV7-3; j_gene: TRBJ2-7; len: 14
CDR3nt: TGTGCCAGCAGCATTTCCGGTGAAGGGCTTAAAAAACTGTTTTTT; CDR3aa: CASSISGEGLKKLFF; d_gene: NA; abundance: NA; v_gene: TRBV5-5; j_gene: TRBJ1-4; len: 15
CDR3nt: TGTGCCAGCAGCCCCCGGGGGTTTACGGGGGGTTACAATGAGCAGTTCTTC; CDR3aa: CASSPRGFTGGYNEQFF; d_gene: TRBD2; abundance: NA; v_gene: TRBV7-7; j_gene: TRBJ2-1; len: 17
CDR3nt: TGTGCCAGCAGCTTCGGACTAGCGGGAGACGAGCAGTACTTC; CDR3aa: CASSFGLAGDEQYF; d_gene: TRBD2; abundance: NA; v_gene: TRBV11-3; j_gene: TRBJ2-7; len: 14
CDR3nt: TGTGCCAGCTCACCGTTTGGCGAGGTGACAGATACGCAGTATTTT; CDR3aa: CASSPFGEVTDTQYF; d_gene: NA; abundance: NA; v_gene: TRBV18; j_gene: TRBJ2-3; len: 15
CDR3nt: TGTGCCAGCAGCTCGGGACTAGCGGACCCATCTGAGCAGTACTTC; CDR3aa: CASSSGLADPSEQYF; d_gene: TRBD2; abundance: NA; v_gene: TRBV7-6; j_gene: TRBJ2-7; len: 15
CDR3nt: TGTGCCAGCAGCTTAGATCTGACGGAGTCCTACGAGCAGTACTTC; CDR3aa: CASSLDLTESYEQYF; d_gene: NA; abundance: few; v_gene: TRBV11-3; j_gene: TRBJ2-7; len: 15
CDR3nt: TGCGCCAGCAGCCAAGTCGGAGGGCTGAGCTCCTACAATGAGCAGTTCTTC; CDR3aa: CASSQVGGLSSYNEQFF; d_gene: NA; abundance: NA; v_gene: TRBV4-1; j_gene: TRBJ2-1; len: 17
CDR3nt: TGTGCCAGCAGCCTTAACCGGGAGCTCTACGAGCAGTACTTC; CDR3aa: CASSLNRELYEQYF; d_gene: NA; abundance: NA; v_gene: TRBV6-5; j_gene: TRBJ2-7; len: 14
CDR3nt: TGTGCCAGCAGTAGCGGGAGAAGCGATACGCAGTATTTT; CDR3aa: CASSSGRSDTQYF; d_gene: TRBD2; abundance: NA; v_gene: TRBV6-4; j_gene: TRBJ2-3; len: 13
CDR3nt: TGTGCCAGCAGCTTACTAGCGGAAGAGACCCAGTACTTC; CDR3aa: CASSLLAEETQYF; d_gene: TRBD2; abundance: NA; v_gene: TRBV7-6; j_gene: TRBJ2-5; len: 13
CDR3nt: TGTGCCAGCAGCGTCGGGGCGGTCCAAGAGACCCAGTACTTC; CDR3aa: CASSVGAVQETQYF; d_gene: NA; abundance: NA; v_gene: TRBV9; j_gene: TRBJ2-5; len: 14
CDR3nt: TGTGCCAGCAGCTTAGACCCATGGATAGGGCTCGGGGAGACCCAGTACTTC; CDR3aa: CASSLDPWIGLGETQYF; d_gene: NA; abundance: NA; v_gene: TRBV11-3; j_gene: TRBJ2-5; len: 17
CDR3nt: TGTGCCAGCAGCGCGGGACACAACTCCTACGAGCAGTACTTC; CDR3aa: CASSAGHNSYEQYF; d_gene: NA; abundance: NA; v_gene: TRBV9; j_gene: TRBJ2-7; len: 14
CDR3nt: TGTGCCAGCAGATCTAGCGGGAGTGATGAGCAGTTCTTC; CDR3aa: CASRSSGSDEQFF; d_gene: TRBD2; abundance: NA; v_gene: TRBV27; j_gene: TRBJ2-1; len: 13
CDR3nt: TGTGCCAGCAGCCCCAGCCCACTAGCGGGAGGCACCGGGGAGCTGTTTTTT; CDR3aa: CASSPSPLAGGTGELFF; d_gene: TRBD2; abundance: NA; v_gene: TRBV5-4; j_gene: TRBJ2-2; len: 17
CDR3nt: TGTGCCAGCAGCGTAGAGTACAGGGGAGAGACCCAGTACTTC; CDR3aa: CASSVEYRGETQYF; d_gene: TRBD1; abundance: NA; v_gene: TRBV9; j_gene: TRBJ2-5; len: 14
CDR3nt: TGTGCCAGCAGCGTAGGGTGGGAGGGATGGAATGAGCAGTTCTTC; CDR3aa: CASSVGWEGWNEQFF; d_gene: TRBD2; abundance: NA; v_gene: TRBV9; j_gene: TRBJ2-1; len: 15
CDR3nt: TGCAGTGTTAGATTCCAAGAGACCCAGTACTTC; CDR3aa: CSVRFQETQYF; d_gene: NA; abundance: NA; v_gene: TRBV20-1; j_gene: TRBJ2-5; len: 11
CDR3nt: TGTGCCAGCAGCCCAGAGGACAGAACCAAATGGAACACTGAAGCTTTCTTT; CDR3aa: CASSPEDRTKWNTEAFF; d_gene: NA; abundance: NA; v_gene: TRBV7-9; j_gene: TRBJ1-1; len: 17
CDR3nt: TGTGCCAGCAGTGAACGGGGAGGGGGCAATCAGCCCCAGCATTTT; CDR3aa: CASSERGGGNQPQHF; d_gene: NA; abundance: few; v_gene: TRBV25-1; j_gene: TRBJ1-5; len: 15